This T cell receptor (beta chain) was captured in a study of preoperative IRX-2 immunotherapy in early breast cancer. The method was immunoSEQ multiplex PCR; TCRdb's version includes in-frame clones alone and lacks a portion of them. Of about 32,000 clones listed, roughly four fifths are singletons. This CDR3 is built from 18 residues. V was pared by 2 bases and J by 4 bases, with 14 bases of the junction left unmatched. CDR1 and CDR2 from the germline V gene are MGHRA and YSYEKL. Noted treatment: preoperative locoregional IRX-2 cytokine immunotherapy. This phase Ib study tested locoregional IRX-2 cytokine immunotherapy given before surgery.

This clonotype originated in a human donor with breast cancer. This specimen consisted of lymph node tissue, obtained from a patient treated with IRX-2 immunotherapy. V gene TRBV4-1 combines with J gene TRBJ1-1; TRBD1 matches 9 bases. Here the CDR3 reads CASSQTVPGQGSGTEAFF. DNA for the CDR3: TGCGCCAGCAGCCAAACGGTCCCGGGACAGGGTTCGGGCACTGAAGCTTTCTTT.